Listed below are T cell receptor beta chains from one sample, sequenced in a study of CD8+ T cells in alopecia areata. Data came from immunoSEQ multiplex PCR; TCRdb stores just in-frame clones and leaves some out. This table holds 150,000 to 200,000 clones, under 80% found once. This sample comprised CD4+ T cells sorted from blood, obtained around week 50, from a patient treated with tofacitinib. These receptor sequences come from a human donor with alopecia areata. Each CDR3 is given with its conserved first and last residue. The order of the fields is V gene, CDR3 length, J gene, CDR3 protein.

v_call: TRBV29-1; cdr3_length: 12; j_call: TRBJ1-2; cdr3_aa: CRAGTVNYGYTF
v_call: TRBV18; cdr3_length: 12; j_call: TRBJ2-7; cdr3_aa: CASSPDRYEQYF
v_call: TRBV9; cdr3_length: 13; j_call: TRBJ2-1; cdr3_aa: CASSVNPSSEQFF
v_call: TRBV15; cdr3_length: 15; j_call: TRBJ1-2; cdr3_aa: CATGSGGDFSVGYTF
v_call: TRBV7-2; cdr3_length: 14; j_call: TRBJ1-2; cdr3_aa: CASSSFDRAYGYTF
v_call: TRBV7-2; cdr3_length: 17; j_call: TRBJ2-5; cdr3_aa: CASSFFGLAGGRETQYF
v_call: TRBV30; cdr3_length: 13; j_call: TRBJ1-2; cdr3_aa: CACHPRGVYGYTF
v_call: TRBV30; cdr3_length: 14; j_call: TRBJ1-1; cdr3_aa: CAWSVGITNTEAFF
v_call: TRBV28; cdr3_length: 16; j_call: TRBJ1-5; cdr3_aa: CASKPPAGGSNQPQHF
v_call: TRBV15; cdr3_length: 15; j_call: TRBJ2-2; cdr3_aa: CATSKTGGLTGELFF
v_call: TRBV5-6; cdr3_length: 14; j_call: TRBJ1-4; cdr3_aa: CASSQGQAAIGLFF
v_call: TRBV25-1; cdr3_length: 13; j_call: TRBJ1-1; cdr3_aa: CASRGQGSTEAFF
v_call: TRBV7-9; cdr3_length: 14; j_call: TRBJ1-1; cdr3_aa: CASSLALGRSEAFF
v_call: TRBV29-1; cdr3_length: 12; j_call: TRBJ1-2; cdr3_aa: CSVDRGDYGYTF
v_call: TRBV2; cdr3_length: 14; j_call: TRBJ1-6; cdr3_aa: CASSGSGHNSPLHF
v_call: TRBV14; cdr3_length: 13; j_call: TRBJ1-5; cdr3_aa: CASSQDPYQPQHF
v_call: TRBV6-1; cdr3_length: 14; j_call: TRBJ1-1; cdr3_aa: CASTSLPANTEAFF
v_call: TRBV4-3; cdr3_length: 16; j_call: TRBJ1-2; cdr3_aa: CASSQDPGREKYGYTF
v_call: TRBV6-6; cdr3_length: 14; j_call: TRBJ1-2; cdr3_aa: CASGLETGIYGYTF
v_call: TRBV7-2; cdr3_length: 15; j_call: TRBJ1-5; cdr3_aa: CASSMGQGANQPQHF
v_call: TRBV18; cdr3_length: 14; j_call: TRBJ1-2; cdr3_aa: CASSPKQGPYGYTF
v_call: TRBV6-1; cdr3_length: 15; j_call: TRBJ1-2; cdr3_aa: CASSEFGTGNYGYTF
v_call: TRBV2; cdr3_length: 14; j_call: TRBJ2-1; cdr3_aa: CASRQDGTYNEQFF
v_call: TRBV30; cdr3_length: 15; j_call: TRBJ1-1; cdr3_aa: CAWRKKGQEDTEAFF
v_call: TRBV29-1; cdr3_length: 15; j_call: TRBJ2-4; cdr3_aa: CSVLGLAVHKNIQYF
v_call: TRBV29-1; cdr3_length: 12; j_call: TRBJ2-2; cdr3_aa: CSVEGPGGELFF
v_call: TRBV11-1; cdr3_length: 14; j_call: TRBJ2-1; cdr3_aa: CASSRGGSYNEQFF
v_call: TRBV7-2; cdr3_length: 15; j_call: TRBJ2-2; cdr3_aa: CASRPGLMNTGELFF
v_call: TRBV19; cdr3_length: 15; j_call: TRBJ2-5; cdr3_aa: CASSPLRGEGETQYF
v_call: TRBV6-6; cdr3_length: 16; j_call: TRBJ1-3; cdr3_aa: CASRTQGAGFGNTIYF
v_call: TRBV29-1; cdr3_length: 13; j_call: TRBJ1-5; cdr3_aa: CSVAGTGLQPQHF
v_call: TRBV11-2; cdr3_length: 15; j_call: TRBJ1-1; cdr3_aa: CASSLASGPGTEAFF
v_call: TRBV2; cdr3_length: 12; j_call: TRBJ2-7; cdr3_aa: CATRESVYEQYF